Presented here are 13 T cell receptor beta chains from one specimen sequenced in a study of control samples from healthy donors and cancer patients. The repertoire was sequenced with immunoSEQ multiplex PCR; TCRdb's copy has only in-frame clones and lacks some. The data hold around 71,000 clones, with around 87% observed a single time. Sequencing was carried out using PBMCs. These receptor sequences come from a woman in her forties or fifties with head and neck cancer.

J is TRBJ1-2 and V is TRBV11-2, with D possibly TRBD1 on 6 matching bases. V lost 0 bases to trimming and J lost 2 bases, with 10 bases between them. The CDR3 covers 15 residues. Germline V gene data show CDR1 as SGHAT and CDR2 as FQNNGV. CDR3 region: CASSLDGGHNYGYTF. CDR3 DNA: TGTGCCAGCAGCTTAGATGGGGGACACAACTATGGCTACACCTTC. The full variable domain, with the rest looked up from reference TRBV11-2 and TRBJ1-2, is EAGVAQSPRYKIIEKRQSVAFWCNPISGHATLYWYQQILGQGPKLLIQFQNNGVVDDSQLPKDRFSAERLKGVDSTLKIQPAKLEDSAVYLCASSLDGGHNYGYTFGSGTRLTVV.

The V call is TRBV5-1, the J call TRBJ1-1, with TRBD1 matching 8 bases. The CDR3 covers 15 residues. The germline V gene encodes CDR1 SGHRS and CDR2 YFSETQ. V gave up 3 bases and J gave up 2 bases; unmatched junction bases: 6. CDR3 sequence reads: CASSSGGTGNTEAFF. The CDR3 coding sequence is TGCGCCAGCAGCTCAGGAGGGACAGGTAACACTGAAGCTTTCTTT.

V usage is TRBV6-5 and J usage is TRBJ1-1, with unresolved D. V gave up 5 bases and J gave up 1 base, with 8 bases separating them. The CDR3 is 13 residues long. The germline V gene encodes CDR1 MNHEY and CDR2 SVGAGI. The CDR3 coding sequence is TGTGCCAGCAGTCTGAAGGGGAACACTGAAGCTTTCTTT. Translated: CASSLKGNTEAFF.

This chain connects TRBV15 to TRBJ1-2; no clear D gene. V was pared by 5 bases and J by 2 bases, with 21 bases between. Germline V gene lookup returns CDR1 LNHNV and CDR2 YYDKDF (reference sequence). This CDR3 comprises 17 residues. The CDR3 nucleotides read TGTGCCACCAGCCCCCCCGGGCCGGGGAGGGTAAACTATGGCTACACCTTC. Translation: CATSPPGPGRVNYGYTF.

The CDR3 bases are TGTGCCAGCAGTGACAGGGGTAATGAAAAACTGTTTTTT. This sequence encodes CASSDRGNEKLFF. The chain has TRBV6-1 and TRBJ1-4, with D maybe TRBD1 (6 bases). CDR1 is MNHNS, CDR2 SASEGT, per germline. Trimming stripped 3 bases from V and 4 bases from J, with 6 bases between. CDR3 size: 13 residues.

This sequence joins TRBV20-1 and TRBJ2-1; D not certain. This CDR3 has 18 residues. V was shortened by 3 bases and J by 2 bases, with 23 bases between the two germline ends. Germline CDR1 is DFQATT and CDR2 is SNEGSKA (reference sequence). CDR3 residues: CSASRQDGDLLAYNEQFF. The DNA of the CDR3 is TGCAGTGCTAGTAGACAAGACGGCGACTTGCTAGCCTACAATGAGCAGTTCTTC.

The chain uses TRBV19 and TRBJ2-5; 9 positions match TRBD2. CDR1 and CDR2 from the germline V gene are LNHDA and SQIVND (reference sequence). V shed 5 bases and J 1 base; nucleotides not matched to a gene: 14. The length of the CDR3 is 18 residues. The CDR3 is CASSPRRTSGGTQETQYF. The DNA for the CDR3 is TGTGCCAGTAGTCCTCGGCGGACCAGCGGGGGGACCCAAGAGACCCAGTACTTC.

The rearrangement uses TRBV5-1 and TRBJ2-1; D is uncertain. The length of the CDR3 is 14 residues. Germline V gene lookup returns CDR1 SGHRS and CDR2 YFSETQ. V lost 0 bases to trimming and J lost 12 bases, with 16 bases between them. The CDR3 coding sequence is TGCGCCAGCAGCTTGGACGTGGAATTCAGGAGGCAGTTCTTC. It specifies CASSLDVEFRRQFF.

The genes are TRBV28 and TRBJ1-2; 7 bases align to TRBD1. The germline V gene has CDR1 MDHEN and CDR2 SYDVKM. J lost 2 bases, V lost 1 base, and 10 bases had no gene match. The CDR3 totals 17 residues. CDR3 sequence reads: CASSLSGGTERNYGYTF. The DNA for the CDR3 is TGTGCCAGCAGTTTATCCGGGGGGACAGAACGAAACTATGGCTACACCTTC.

The rearrangement joins TRBV27 to TRBJ2-4; D is possibly TRBD1 (6 bases). This CDR3 contains 13 residues. Deletions cut 6 bases from V and 8 bases from J, with 14 bases between. Germline V gene lookup returns CDR1 MNHEY and CDR2 SMNVEV (reference sequence). For the CDR3, the DNA is TGTGCCAGCAGGCAGGGGAGAGGAGACATTCAGTACTTC. The encoded protein is CASRQGRGDIQYF.

This rearrangement joins TRBV11-3 to TRBJ2-2; D unresolved. Germline values: CDR1 SGHNT, CDR2 YENEEA. The CDR3 totals 14 residues. The germline V and J ends were trimmed by 6 bases and 4 bases, with 12 bases remaining between them. The CDR3 DNA follows: TGTGCCAGCAGTATCTCGTGGGCCACCGGGGAGCTGTTTTTT. It encodes CASSISWATGELFF. The variable domain in full, with the rest retrieved from reference TRBV11-3 and TRBJ2-2, is EAGVVQSPRYKIIEKKQPVAFWCNPISGHNTLYWYLQNLGQGPELLIRYENEEAVDDSQLPKDRFSAERLKGVDSTLKIQPAELGDSAVYLCASSISWATGELFFGEGSRLTVL.

This chain uses TRBV5-6 with TRBJ2-3; D possibly corresponds to TRBD2 (6 bases). CDR1 is SGHDT, CDR2 YYEEEE, per germline. V was shortened by 4 bases and J by 0 bases, with 15 bases between the two germline ends. CDR3 length: 16 amino acids. The CDR3 spells CASSLTGEASTDTQYF. For the CDR3, the DNA is TGTGCCAGCAGCCTGACGGGGGAAGCCAGCACAGATACGCAGTATTTT.

V and J are TRBV5-1 and TRBJ2-5; D is uncertain. CDR1 is SGHRS, CDR2 YFSETQ, per germline. This CDR3 has 13 residues. V was shortened by 0 bases and J by 2 bases, with 5 bases between the two germline ends. CDR3 residues: CASSLGSQETQYF. The CDR3, as DNA: TGCGCCAGCAGCTTGGGCTCTCAAGAGACCCAGTACTTC.